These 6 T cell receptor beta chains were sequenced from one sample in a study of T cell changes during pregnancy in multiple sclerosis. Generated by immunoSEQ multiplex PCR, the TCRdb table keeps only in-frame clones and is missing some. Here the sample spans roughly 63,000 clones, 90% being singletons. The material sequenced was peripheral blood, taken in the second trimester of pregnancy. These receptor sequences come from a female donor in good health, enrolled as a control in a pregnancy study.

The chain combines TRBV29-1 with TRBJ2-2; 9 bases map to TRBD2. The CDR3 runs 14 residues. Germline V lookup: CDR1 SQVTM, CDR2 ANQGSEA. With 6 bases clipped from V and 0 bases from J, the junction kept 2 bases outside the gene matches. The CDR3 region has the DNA TGCAGCGTCAGACTAGCGGCGAACACCGGGGAGCTGTTTTTT. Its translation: CSVRLAANTGELFF.

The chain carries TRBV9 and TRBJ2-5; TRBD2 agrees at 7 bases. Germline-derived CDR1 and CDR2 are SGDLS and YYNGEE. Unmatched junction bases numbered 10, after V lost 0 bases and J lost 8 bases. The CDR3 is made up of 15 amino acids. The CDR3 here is CASSVEGSGEETQYF. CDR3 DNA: TGTGCCAGCAGCGTAGAGGGGAGCGGGGAGGAAACCCAGTACTTC.

The CDR3 is CASSLSPGTGDDEQFF. The CDR3 coding sequence is TGCGCCAGCAGCTTGTCACCCGGGACAGGGGACGATGAGCAGTTCTTC. V gene TRBV5-1 combines with J gene TRBJ2-1; 10 bases agree with TRBD1. Trimming at V came to 1 base and at J to 8 bases, leaving 9 bases not matched to a gene. The V gene's germline CDR1 is SGHRS and CDR2 YFSETQ. The CDR3 is 16 residues long.

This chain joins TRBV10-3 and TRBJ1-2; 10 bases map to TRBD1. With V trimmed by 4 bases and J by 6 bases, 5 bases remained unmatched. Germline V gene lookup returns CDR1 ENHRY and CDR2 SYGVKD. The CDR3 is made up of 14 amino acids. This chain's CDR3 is CAISATGGADGYTF. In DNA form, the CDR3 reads TGTGCCATCAGTGCGACAGGGGGCGCGGATGGCTACACCTTC.

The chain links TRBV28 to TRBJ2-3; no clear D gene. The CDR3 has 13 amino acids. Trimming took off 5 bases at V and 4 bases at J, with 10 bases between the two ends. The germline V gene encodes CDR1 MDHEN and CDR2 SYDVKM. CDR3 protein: CASSLTFPDTQYF. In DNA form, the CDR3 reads TGTGCCAGCAGTCTAACGTTCCCAGATACGCAGTATTTT.

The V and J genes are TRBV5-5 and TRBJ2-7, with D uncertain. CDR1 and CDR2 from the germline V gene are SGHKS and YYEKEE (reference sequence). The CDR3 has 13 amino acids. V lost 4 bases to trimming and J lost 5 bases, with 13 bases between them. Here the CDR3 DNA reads TGTGCCAGCAGCCCTATCTCCCGGGACGAGCAGTACTTC. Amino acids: CASSPISRDEQYF.